Shown below are 20 T cell receptor beta chains from a single sample sequenced in a study of blood T cells in healthy people across ages. A sample-barcoded 5' primer and a J-beta primer mix were used in a second PCR of roughly 7 to 11 cycles. TCRdb independently ran MiXCR on the 5' RACE reads; one entry per CDR3 protein. The table lists 850,000 or so distinct CDR3 sequences, 29% of them singletons. The specimen was blood. The receptors derive from a woman older than 75 in good health.

About this clonotype itself: Just one base apart from a much larger clone, this may be a read error. This chain connects TRBV7-2 to TRBJ2-5; D possibly corresponds to TRBD2 (7 bases). TRBJ2-1 matches the DNA end more closely, so the J call is doubtful. The germline V gene has CDR1 SGHTA and CDR2 FQGNSA. The CDR3 length is 14 residues. The chain's CDR3 is CASSLLGGQETQFF. DNA of the CDR3: TGTGCCAGCAGCTTATTGGGGGGGCAAGAGACCCAGTTCTTC.

In its sample, this clonotype was seen a few times. V and J are TRBV11-3 and TRBJ2-5; 10 positions match TRBD1. J lost 3 bases, V lost 2 bases, and 6 bases had no gene match. There are 16 residues in the CDR3. The V gene's germline CDR1 is SGHNT and CDR2 YENEEA. CDR3 sequence reads: CASSLHFGTGEETQYF. DNA for the CDR3: TGTGCCAGCAGCTTACATTTTGGGACAGGGGAAGAGACCCAGTACTTC. The full variable domain, its missing parts supplied by reference TRBV11-3 and TRBJ2-5, is EAGVVQSPRYKIIEKKQPVAFWCNPISGHNTLYWYLQNLGQGPELLIRYENEEAVDDSQLPKDRFSAERLKGVDSTLKIQPAELGDSAVYLCASSLHFGTGEETQYFGPGTRLLVL.

This sequence joins TRBV20-1 and TRBJ2-5; the match to TRBD1 covers 9 bases. The J call could be wrong; TRBJ2-7 is a better fit for the DNA end. This CDR3 is 16 amino acids long. Germline V gene sequence: CDR1 DFQATT, CDR2 SNEGSKA (reference sequence). This chain's CDR3 is CSADRFSGQGRDEQYF. The DNA of the CDR3 is TGCAGTGCCGACCGCTTCTCGGGACAGGGCCGCGACGAGCAGTACTTC.

Ten or more counts support this clonotype. The V call is TRBV7-2, the J call TRBJ2-3; no definite D call. The V gene's germline CDR1 is SGHTA and CDR2 FQGNSA. This CDR3 is 13 amino acids long. V was trimmed by 2 bases and J by 2 bases, leaving 5 bases between them. CDR3 protein: CASSLKYTDTQYF. CDR3 nucleotide sequence: TGTGCCAGCAGCTTAAAGTACACAGATACGCAGTATTTT. Using reference TRBV7-2 and TRBJ2-3 for the parts outside the CDR3, the full variable domain is GAGVSQSPSNKVTEKGKDVELRCDPISGHTALYWYRQSLGQGLEFLIYFQGNSAPDKSGLPSDRFSAERTGGSVSTLTIQRTQQEDSAVYLCASSLKYTDTQYFGPGTRLTVL.

This clonotype was counted at least ten times. The rearrangement uses TRBV5-6 and TRBJ1-2; 10 bases fit TRBD1. V lost 5 bases, J lost 10 bases, and 8 bases stayed unmatched. The germline V gene has CDR1 SGHDT and CDR2 YYEEEE. CDR3 length equals 13 residues. The chain's CDR3 is CASRRQGAKNYTF. As DNA, the CDR3 is TGTGCCAGCAGAAGACAGGGGGCGAAGAACTACACCTTC. The whole variable domain, filled in from reference TRBV5-6 and TRBJ1-2, reads DAGVTQSPTHLIKTRGQQVTLRCSPKSGHDTVSWYQQALGQGPQFIFQYYEEEERQRGNFPDRFSGHQFPNYSSELNVNALLLGDSALYLCASRRQGAKNYTFGSGTRLTVV.

The V gene is TRBV10-2, the J gene TRBJ1-4, with TRBD1 matching over 7 bases. The CDR3 runs to 14 residues. Trimming cost V 6 bases and J 7 bases; bases outside gene matches: 8. Germline CDR1 WSHSY, CDR2 SAAADI. The CDR3 DNA follows: TGCGCCAGCAGACCCCAGGGGGGGAGTGAAAAACTGTTTTTT. Translation: CASRPQGGSEKLFF.

For this clonotype: Given a much more abundant clone one base away, this may be a read error. This rearrangement joins TRBV24-1 to TRBJ2-7, with D perhaps matching TRBD1 (6 bases). The tail of the sequence fits TRBJ2-5 better, so the J call may be wrong. The germline gives CDR1 KGHDR, CDR2 SFDVKD. The CDR3 has 14 amino acids. CDR3 DNA: TGTGCCACCAGGGACGGACAGCCGCAAGAGACCCAGTACTTC. Amino acids: CATRDGQPQETQYF.

At least ten counts were recorded for this clonotype. CDR3 sequence: CASSYDRVSPLHF. The CDR3 bases are TGTGCCAGCAGTTACGACAGGGTTTCACCCCTCCACTTT. The chain uses TRBV6-6 and TRBJ1-6, with TRBD1 matching 7 bases. This CDR3 spans 13 amino acids. V trimming: 2 bases; J trimming: 9 bases; junction bases outside the gene matches: 1. Germline CDR1 and CDR2: MNHNY and SVGAGI (reference sequence).

This clonotype is labeled as medium-sized. The CDR3 spells CASSKQGFEQYF. The CDR3 DNA sequence: TGTGCCAGCAGCAAACAGGGTTTCGAGCAGTACTTC. The chain recombines TRBV7-2 with TRBJ2-7; possibly TRBD1 for D (6 bases). V lost 5 bases to trimming and J lost 6 bases, with 11 bases between them. CDR3 length: 12 amino acids. Germline loops: CDR1 SGHTA, CDR2 FQGNSA. Supplemented by reference TRBV7-2 and TRBJ2-7, the full variable domain reads GAGVSQSPSNKVTEKGKDVELRCDPISGHTALYWYRQSLGQGLEFLIYFQGNSAPDKSGLPSDRFSAERTGGSVSTLTIQRTQQEDSAVYLCASSKQGFEQYFGPGTRLTVT.

V gene TRBV12-3 or TRBV12-4 combines with J gene TRBJ2-7; the D gene is possibly TRBD2 (6 bases). This CDR3 has 16 amino acids. With 0 bases removed from V and 5 bases from J, the gap between germline ends came to 17 bases. CDR3 amino acids: CASSLAQAGSSDEQYF. In nucleotides, the CDR3 is TGTGCCAGCAGTTTAGCGCAGGCGGGGAGCTCTGACGAGCAGTACTTC.

This clonotype was found many times. The gene calls are TRBV6-5 and TRBJ1-2, with D perhaps matching TRBD1 (5 bases). The CDR3 consists of 12 residues. CDR1 is MNHEY, CDR2 SVGAGI, per germline. V was cut by 6 bases and J by 8 bases, with 13 bases left in between. In nucleotides, the CDR3 is TGTGCCAGCAGCCGGGCGGGGGAGGGCTACACCTTC. It translates to CASSRAGEGYTF.

V usage is TRBV2 and J usage is TRBJ2-5, with a tentative D call TRBD1 (6 bases). V lost 5 bases and J lost 4, with 14 bases in between. This CDR3 is built from 14 residues. Germline V lookup: CDR1 SNHLY, CDR2 FYNNEI. CDR3: CASSSGTPGETQYF. The DNA for the CDR3 is TGTGCCAGCAGTTCCGGGACACCGGGAGAGACCCAGTACTTC.

V and J are TRBV7-9 and TRBJ2-3; 8 nucleotides agree with TRBD1. The germline gives CDR1 SEHNR, CDR2 FQNEAQ (reference sequence). The junction had 9 bases not matched to a gene; V was cut back by 4 bases and J by 6 bases. This CDR3 is 15 amino acids long. The CDR3 DNA reads TGTGCCAGCAGCTCAACAGGGGGGATCGGGGATACGCAGTATTTT. Translating it yields CASSSTGGIGDTQYF.

This clonotype was counted many times. V and J are TRBV5-1 and TRBJ1-6; no reliable D call. CDR1 is SGHRS, CDR2 YFSETQ, per germline. Trimming removed 0 bases from V and 5 bases from J, with 9 bases in between. The CDR3 runs to 15 residues. CDR3: CASSLVTADNSPLHF. The CDR3 coding sequence is TGCGCCAGCAGCTTGGTTACAGCGGATAATTCACCCCTCCACTTT. The complete variable domain, with remaining parts taken from reference TRBV5-1 and TRBJ1-6, reads KAGVTQTPRYLIKTRGQQVTLSCSPISGHRSVSWYQQTPGQGLQFLFEYFSETQRNKGNFPGRFSGRQFSNSRSEMNVSTLELGDSALYLCASSLVTADNSPLHFGNGTRLTVT.

This clonotype has just a few counts. CDR3 in DNA: TGTGCCAGCAGCAACGGACAGGGACTGCCGGACGAGCAGTACTTC. Its translation: CASSNGQGLPDEQYF. The genes are TRBV6-1 and TRBJ2-7; 8 bases agree with TRBD1. There are 15 residues in the CDR3. CDR1 is MNHNS, CDR2 SASEGT, per germline. Trimming at V came to 6 bases and at J to 5 bases, leaving 12 bases not matched to a gene.

This clonotype has more than one count but fewer than ten. V is TRBV5-1 and J is TRBJ2-5; 8 nucleotides line up with TRBD2. CDR1 is SGHRS, CDR2 YFSETQ, per germline. V shed 4 bases, J shed 5 bases, and the junction held 13 bases outside the gene matches. The length of the CDR3 is 16 residues. The CDR3 DNA reads TGCGCCAGCAGCGCACGGACTAGCCGCATAGGGGAGACCCAGTACTTC. Protein product: CASSARTSRIGETQYF.

In its sample, this clonotype was seen many times. CDR3 DNA sequence: TGTGCCAGCAGCCCCCTCAAAGTGGGGAATGAAGCTTTCTTT. Encoded protein: CASSPLKVGNEAFF. The chain carries TRBV4-2 and TRBJ1-1, with D unclear. Trimming left V 4 bases short and J 7 bases short, with 16 bases between. Germline-derived CDR1 and CDR2 are LGHNA and YNFKEQ. The CDR3 totals 14 residues.

This clonotype has more than one count but fewer than ten. This chain links TRBV9 with TRBJ2-3; unclear D gene. V dropped 0 bases and J dropped 4 bases, with 12 bases sitting between them. The germline CDR1 and CDR2 sequences are SGDLS and YYNGEE. The CDR3 length is 15 residues. For the CDR3, the DNA is TGTGCCAGCAGCGTAGGCTGGCAAGGAGCAGATACGCAGTATTTT. Its translation: CASSVGWQGADTQYF. Full variable domain (rest looked up from reference TRBV9 and TRBJ2-3): DSGVTQTPKHLITATGQRVTLRCSPRSGDLSVYWYQQSLDQGLQFLIQYYNGEERAKGNILERFSAQQFPDLHSELNLSSLELGDSALYFCASSVGWQGADTQYFGPGTRLTVL.

The V gene is TRBV20-1, the J gene TRBJ2-3; TRBD1 aligns across 12 bases. Germline trimming cut 5 bases from V and 3 bases from J; bases unmatched to any gene: 6. The CDR3 sequence is 15 residues long. Germline V CDR1 and CDR2: DFQATT, SNEGSKA (reference sequence). The CDR3 here is CSAYPGQGATDTQYF. The CDR3 region has the DNA TGCAGTGCTTACCCGGGACAGGGGGCAACAGATACGCAGTATTTT.

This clonotype was seen ten or more times. The chain employs TRBV4-3 and TRBJ2-3; 7 nucleotides line up with TRBD2. The germline gives CDR1 LGHNA, CDR2 YSLEER. V shed 4 bases, J shed 6 bases, and the junction held 10 bases outside the gene matches. The CDR3 is 15 amino acids. CDR3 amino acids: CASSPRWTSTDTQYF. The CDR3 DNA reads TGCGCCAGCAGCCCCCGTTGGACTAGTACCGATACGCAGTATTTT.